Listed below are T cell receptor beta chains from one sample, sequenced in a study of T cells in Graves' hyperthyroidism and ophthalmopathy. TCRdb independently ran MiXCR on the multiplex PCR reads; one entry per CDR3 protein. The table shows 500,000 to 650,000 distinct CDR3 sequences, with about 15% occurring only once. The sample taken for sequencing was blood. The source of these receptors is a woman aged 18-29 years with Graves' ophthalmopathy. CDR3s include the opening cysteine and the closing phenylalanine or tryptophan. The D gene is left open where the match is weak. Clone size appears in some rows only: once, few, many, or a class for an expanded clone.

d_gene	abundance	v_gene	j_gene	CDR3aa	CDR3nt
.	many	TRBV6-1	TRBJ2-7	CASDHSQGTYEQYF	TGTGCCAGCGACCATTCCCAGGGGACGTACGAGCAGTACTTC
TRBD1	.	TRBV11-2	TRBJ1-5	CASSADRDQPQHF	TGTGCCAGCAGCGCCGACAGGGATCAGCCCCAGCATTTT
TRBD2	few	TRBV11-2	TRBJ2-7	CASSSGTSVTYEQYF	TGTGCCAGCAGCTCCGGGACTAGCGTGACCTACGAGCAGTACTTC
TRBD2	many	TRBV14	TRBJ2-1	CASSEYKLAETPEAYNEQFF	TGTGCCAGCAGCGAATACAAACTAGCGGAAACCCCTGAAGCCTACAATGAGCAGTTCTTC
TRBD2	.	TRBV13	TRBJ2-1	CAAAGAGVSSQFSKDEQFF	TGTGCCGCCGCCGGGGCGGGGGTTTCTAGCCAATTTTCTAAGGATGAGCAGTTCTTC
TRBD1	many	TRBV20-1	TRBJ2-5	CSAHTGGEETQYF	TGCAGTGCTCACACAGGGGGCGAGGAGACCCAGTACTTC
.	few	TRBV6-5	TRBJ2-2	CASSYSYPGALNTGELFF	TGTGCCAGCAGTTACTCTTATCCGGGGGCGCTGAACACCGGGGAGCTGTTTTTT
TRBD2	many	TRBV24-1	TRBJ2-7	CATSDPSGGQSYEQYF	TGTGCCACCAGTGATCCTAGCGGGGGGCAGTCCTACGAGCAGTACTTC
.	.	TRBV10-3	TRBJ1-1	CAIRRGLVDEAFF	TGTGCCATCAGACGGGGACTTGTGGATGAAGCTTTCTTT
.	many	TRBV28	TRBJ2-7	CASSLGGPEGLSYEQYF	TGTGCCAGCAGTTTAGGTGGTCCAGAGGGTCTTTCCTACGAGCAGTACTTC
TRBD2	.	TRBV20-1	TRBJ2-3	CSAEGLAGFFTDTQYF	TGCAGTGCCGAGGGACTAGCGGGGTTCTTCACAGATACGCAGTATTTT
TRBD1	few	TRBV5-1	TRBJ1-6	CASSLTGTGASPLHF	TGCGCCAGCAGCTTGACGGGGACAGGGGCTTCACCCCTCCACTTT
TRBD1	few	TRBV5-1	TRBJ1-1	CASSSYRDRRYSNTEAFF	TGCGCCAGCAGCTCCTACAGGGACAGGCGTTATTCGAACACTGAAGCTTTCTTT
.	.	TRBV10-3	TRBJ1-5	CAISESTLNQPQHF	TGTGCCATCAGTGAGTCGACTCTCAATCAGCCCCAGCATTTT
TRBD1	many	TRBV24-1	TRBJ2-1	CATSDKPRTGQKRGVYNEQFF	TGTGCCACCAGTGACAAACCTCGGACAGGACAAAAAAGAGGAGTCTACAATGAGCAGTTCTTC
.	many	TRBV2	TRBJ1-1	CASSEMLWNTEAFF	TGTGCCAGCAGTGAAATGCTGTGGAACACTGAAGCTTTCTTT
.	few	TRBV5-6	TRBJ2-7	CASSPGPQRYEQYF	TGTGCCAGCAGCCCCGGGCCTCAGCGGTACGAGCAGTACTTC
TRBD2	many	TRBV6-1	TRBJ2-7	CASSEIGAGGYEQYF	TGTGCCAGCAGTGAAATCGGCGCGGGAGGCTACGAGCAGTACTTC
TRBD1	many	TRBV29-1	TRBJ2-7	CSVGGQGSYEQYF	TGCAGCGTTGGAGGACAGGGGTCGTACGAGCAGTACTTC
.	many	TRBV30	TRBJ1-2	CAWSVQGGGGYTF	TGTGCCTGGAGTGTTCAGGGAGGTGGAGGCTACACCTTC
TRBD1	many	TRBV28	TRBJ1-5	CASSLGRGRWQPQHF	TGTGCCAGCAGTTTAGGCAGGGGGCGCTGGCAGCCCCAGCATTTT
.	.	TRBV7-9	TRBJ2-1	CASSLEAGDNEQFF	TGTGCCAGCAGCTTAGAAGCTGGCGACAATGAGCAGTTCTTC
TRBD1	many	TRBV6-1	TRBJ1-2	CASSDRTGLSYGYTF	TGTGCCAGCAGCGATAGGACAGGGTTAAGCTATGGCTACACCTTC
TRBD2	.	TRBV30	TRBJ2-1	CAWSLAGGPHIGQFF	TGTGCCTGGAGTCTAGCGGGAGGGCCCCATATTGGGCAGTTCTTC